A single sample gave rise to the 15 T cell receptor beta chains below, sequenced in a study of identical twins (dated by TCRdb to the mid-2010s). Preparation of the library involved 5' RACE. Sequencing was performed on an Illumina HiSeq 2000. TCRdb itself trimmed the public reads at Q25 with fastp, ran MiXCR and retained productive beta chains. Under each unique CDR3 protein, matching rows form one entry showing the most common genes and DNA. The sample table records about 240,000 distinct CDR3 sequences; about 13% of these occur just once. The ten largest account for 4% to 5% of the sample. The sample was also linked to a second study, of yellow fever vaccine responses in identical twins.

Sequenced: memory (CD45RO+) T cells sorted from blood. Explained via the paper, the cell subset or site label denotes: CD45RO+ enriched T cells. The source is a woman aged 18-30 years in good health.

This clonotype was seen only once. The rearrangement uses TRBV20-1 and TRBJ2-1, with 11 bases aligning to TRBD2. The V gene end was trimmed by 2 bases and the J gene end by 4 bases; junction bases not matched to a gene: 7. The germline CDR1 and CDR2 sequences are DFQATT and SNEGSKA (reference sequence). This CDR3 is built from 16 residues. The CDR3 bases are TGCAGTGCTAGACTGCCAACTAGCGGGAGTTACAATGAGCAGTTCTTC. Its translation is CSARLPTSGSYNEQFF.

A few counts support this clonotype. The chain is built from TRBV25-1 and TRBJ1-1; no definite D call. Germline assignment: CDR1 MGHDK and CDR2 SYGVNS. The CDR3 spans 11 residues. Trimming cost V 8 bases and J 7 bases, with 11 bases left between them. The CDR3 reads CASGSSSEAFF. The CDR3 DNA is TGTGCCAGCGGTTCCTCAAGTGAAGCTTTCTTT.

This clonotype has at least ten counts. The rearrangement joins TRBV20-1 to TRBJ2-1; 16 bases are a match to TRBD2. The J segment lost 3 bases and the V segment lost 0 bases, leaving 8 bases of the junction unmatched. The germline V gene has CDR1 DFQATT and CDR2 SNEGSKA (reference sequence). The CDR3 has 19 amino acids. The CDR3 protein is CSARDRGTSGRAIYNEQFF. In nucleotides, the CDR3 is TGCAGTGCTAGAGATCGTGGGACTAGCGGGAGGGCCATCTACAATGAGCAGTTCTTC.

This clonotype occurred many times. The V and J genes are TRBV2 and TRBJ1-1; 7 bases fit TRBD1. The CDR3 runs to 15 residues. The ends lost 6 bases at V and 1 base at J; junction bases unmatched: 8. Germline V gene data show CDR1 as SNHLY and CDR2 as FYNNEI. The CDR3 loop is CASSLPGQKNTEAFF. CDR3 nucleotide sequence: TGTGCCAGCAGCCTTCCGGGACAGAAGAACACTGAAGCTTTCTTT.

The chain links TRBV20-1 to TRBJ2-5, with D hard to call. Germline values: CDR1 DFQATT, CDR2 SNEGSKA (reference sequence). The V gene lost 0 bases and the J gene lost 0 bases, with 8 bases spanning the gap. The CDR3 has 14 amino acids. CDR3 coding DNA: TGCAGTGCTAGAGATACAATGTACCAAGAGACCCAGTACTTC. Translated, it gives CSARDTMYQETQYF.

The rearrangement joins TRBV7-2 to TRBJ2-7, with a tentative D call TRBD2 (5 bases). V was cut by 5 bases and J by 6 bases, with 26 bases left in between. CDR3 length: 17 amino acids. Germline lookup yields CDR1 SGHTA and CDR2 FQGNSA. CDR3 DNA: TGTGCCAGCAGCCCTCACCTTTCGCTAGTGGGGAGTAGCGAGCAGTACTTC. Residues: CASSPHLSLVGSSEQYF.

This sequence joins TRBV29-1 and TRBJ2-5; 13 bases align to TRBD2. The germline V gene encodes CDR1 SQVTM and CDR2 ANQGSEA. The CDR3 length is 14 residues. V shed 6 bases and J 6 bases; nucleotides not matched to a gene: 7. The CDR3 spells CSVRTSGGPKTQYF. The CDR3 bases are TGCAGCGTCCGGACTAGCGGGGGCCCCAAGACCCAGTACTTC.

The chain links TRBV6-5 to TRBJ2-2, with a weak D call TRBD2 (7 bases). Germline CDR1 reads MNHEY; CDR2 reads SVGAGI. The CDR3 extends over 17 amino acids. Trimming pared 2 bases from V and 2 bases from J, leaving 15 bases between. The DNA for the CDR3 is TGTGCCAGCAGTTACCAAGGGGGAGGGGGAAACACCGGGGAGCTGTTTTTT. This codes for CASSYQGGGGNTGELFF.

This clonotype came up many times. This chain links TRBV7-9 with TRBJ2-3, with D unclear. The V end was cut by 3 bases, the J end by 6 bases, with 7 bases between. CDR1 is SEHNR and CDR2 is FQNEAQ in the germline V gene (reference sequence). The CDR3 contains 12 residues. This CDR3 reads CASSLADDTQYF. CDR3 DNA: TGTGCCAGCAGCTTGGCGGACGATACGCAGTATTTT.

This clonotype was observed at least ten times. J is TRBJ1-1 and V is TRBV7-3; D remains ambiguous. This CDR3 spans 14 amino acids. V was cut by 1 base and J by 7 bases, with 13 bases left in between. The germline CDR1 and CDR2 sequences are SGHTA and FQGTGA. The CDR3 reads CASSLNREFSEAFF. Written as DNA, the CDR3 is TGTGCCAGCAGCTTAAACCGGGAATTTAGTGAAGCTTTCTTT. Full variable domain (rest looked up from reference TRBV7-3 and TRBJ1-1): GAGVSQTPSNKVTEKGKYVELRCDPISGHTALYWYRQSLGQGPEFLIYFQGTGAADDSGLPNDRFFAVRPEGSVSTLKIQRTERGDSAVYLCASSLNREFSEAFFGQGTRLTVV.

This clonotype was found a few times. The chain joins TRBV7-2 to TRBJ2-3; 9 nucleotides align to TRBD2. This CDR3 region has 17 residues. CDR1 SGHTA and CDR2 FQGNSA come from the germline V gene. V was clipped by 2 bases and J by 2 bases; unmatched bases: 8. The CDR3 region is CASSLPTSGPYTDTQYF. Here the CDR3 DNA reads TGTGCCAGCAGCTTACCCACTAGCGGGCCCTACACAGATACGCAGTATTTT.

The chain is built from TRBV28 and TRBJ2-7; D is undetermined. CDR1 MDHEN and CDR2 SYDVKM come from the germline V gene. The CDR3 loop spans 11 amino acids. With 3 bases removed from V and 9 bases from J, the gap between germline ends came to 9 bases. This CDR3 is CASSFEGMQYF. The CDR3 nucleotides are TGTGCCAGCAGTTTCGAAGGGATGCAGTACTTC.

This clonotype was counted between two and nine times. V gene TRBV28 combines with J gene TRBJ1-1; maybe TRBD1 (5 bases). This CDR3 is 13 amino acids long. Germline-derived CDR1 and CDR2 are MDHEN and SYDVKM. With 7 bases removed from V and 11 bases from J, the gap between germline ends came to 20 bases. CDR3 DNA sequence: TGTGCCAGCACCCCCTCCTGGGGCCAGAGGGCTTTCTTT. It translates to CASTPSWGQRAFF.

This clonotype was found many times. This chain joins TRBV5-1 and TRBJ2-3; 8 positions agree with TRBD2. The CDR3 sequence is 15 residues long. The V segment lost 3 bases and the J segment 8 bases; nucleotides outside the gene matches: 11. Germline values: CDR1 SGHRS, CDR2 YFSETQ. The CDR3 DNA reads TGCGCCAGCAGCTCCCGAGCGGGGGAAGGAGTTACGCAGTATTTT. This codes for CASSSRAGEGVTQYF.

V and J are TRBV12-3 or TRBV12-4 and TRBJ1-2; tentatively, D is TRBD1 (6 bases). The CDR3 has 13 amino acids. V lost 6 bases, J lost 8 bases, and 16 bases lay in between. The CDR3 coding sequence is TGTGCCAGCAGCAGAGGGGGTTTTGACGGCTACACCTTC. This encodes CASSRGGFDGYTF.